The entry below gives a single T cell receptor (beta chain) sequence along with its context. This clonotype was counted between two and nine times. Its specific antigen is unknown. Within one base of it there is no much larger clone, and no base qualities were kept. The junction carries 14 bases between V and J, which are trimmed by 3 bases and 5 bases respectively. The CDR3 spans 13 residues, from the cysteine through the phenylalanine. The kept DNA is CDR3 alone, 39 bases in frame from the first base. CDR1 and CDR2, looked up from the germline V gene, are SQVTM and ANQGSEA. The data were taken from a study of T-cell reconstitution after alpha-beta-depleted transplantation in children (dated by TCRdb to the mid-2010s). With respect to the entire study: Using TCR repertoire profiling, the study quantitatively followed how T-cell immune reconstitution unfolded in children after TCRalphabeta/CD19-depleted allogeneic hematopoietic cell transplantation.

The meaning of the sample's treatment or condition label: allogeneic hematopoietic cell transplantation with graft depleted of TCRalphabeta T cells and CD19 B cells. The children who served as transplant recipients had been given grafts of TCRalphabeta/CD19-depleted allogeneic hematopoietic cells. On the study overall, not on this receptor specifically: In some patients, high TCRbeta diversity at day 60 was attributed to recipient T cells and intrathymic progenitors that had survived conditioning. About two months after transplant, the apparently early recovery of alphabetaT-cell counts reportedly depended on just several hundred clones that had expanded rapidly and came from non-depleted graft cells. Hyperexpanded clone frequencies declined over subsequent months; after one year, T-cell counts and TCRbeta diversity were mostly attributed to newly produced T cells.

Library construction relied on PCR. Sequencing used an Illumina HiSeq 2500. To normalize quantification of the TCRbeta repertoire, the TCR libraries were built with molecular barcoding that relied on unique molecular identifiers. Using fastp at Q25 and MiXCR, TCRdb reprocessed the public reads and kept productive beta chains. Each record represents a unique CDR3 protein, reported with the most common genes and DNA among its rows. Present in this sample are around 130,000 distinct CDR3 sequences, 9.5% to 10% of which were seen just once. Together, the top ten hold under 30% of the sample. The rearranged segments are TRBV29-1 and TRBJ2-7; the D segment could be TRBD2, given 5 matching bases. The clonotype was recovered from a girl under three years old who had a stem cell transplant for combined immunodeficiency, so the T cells may come from the graft donor. The input for sequencing was PBMCs, mostly from graft donor cells, taken 180 days after TCRalphabeta/CD19-depleted stem cell transplant. The CDR3 reads as follows: CSVDRGFMNEQYF. The DNA reads TGCAGCGTTGATCGGGGTTTCATGAACGAGCAGTACTTC.